The 17 T cell receptor beta chains below all came from one sample that was sequenced in a study of blood T cells in healthy people across ages. Using a J-beta primer mix together with a sample-barcoded 5' primer, a second PCR was run for about 6 to 12 cycles. In TCRdb, the 5' RACE reads were re-called with MiXCR into one record per CDR3 protein. The sample lists 1.5 million to 2 million distinct CDR3 sequences, roughly 50% occurring once. Sequenced: blood. These receptors all stem from a woman in her 40s in good health.

The chain combines TRBV19 with TRBJ2-7, with TRBD1 identical over 8 bases. The better agreement between TRBJ2-5 and the DNA end casts doubt on the J call. The CDR3 loop spans 15 amino acids. Germline CDR1 and CDR2: LNHDA and SQIVND (reference sequence). The CDR3 nucleotides read TGTGCCAGTAGTCCCCGGGACAGGCTAAAAGAGACCCAGTACTTC. It encodes CASSPRDRLKETQYF.

The chain recombines TRBV6-1 with TRBJ2-4; tentative D call: TRBD1 (6 bases). The DNA end lines up better with TRBJ2-7; the J call may be wrong. In germline, CDR1 is MNHNS, CDR2 SASEGT. The CDR3 is 15 amino acids. CDR3 DNA: TGTGCCAGCAGTGACAGATCCCCAGGGGCCTACGAGCAGTACTTC. Translated: CASSDRSPGAYEQYF.

The CDR3 sequence is CASSETVTQETQYF. CDR3 in DNA: TGTGCCAGCAGTGAGACAGTAACCCAAGAGACCCAGTACTTC. V is TRBV6-1 and J is TRBJ2-5; tentative D call: TRBD1 (5 bases). Germline-derived CDR1 and CDR2 are MNHNS and SASEGT. With 3 bases removed from V and 1 base from J, the gap between germline ends came to 9 bases. This CDR3 has 14 residues.

The V and J genes are TRBV9 and TRBJ2-3; 8 nucleotides match TRBD1. The CDR3 contains 15 residues. The ends lost 0 bases at V and 4 bases at J; junction bases unmatched: 4. Germline V gene data show CDR1 as SGDLS and CDR2 as YYNGEE. The CDR3 spells CASSVGWTGSDTQYF. CDR3 sequence (DNA): TGTGCCAGCAGCGTAGGGTGGACAGGGTCAGATACGCAGTATTTT.

DNA for the CDR3: TGTGCCAGCAGAGGACCTTCGGAGACCCAGTACTTC. This codes for CASRGPSETQYF. The chain links TRBV2 to TRBJ2-5; no definite D call. V was trimmed by 6 bases and J by 5 bases, leaving 10 bases between them. The CDR3 is 12 amino acids. The germline CDR1 and CDR2 sequences are SNHLY and FYNNEI.

This clonotype has more than one count but fewer than ten. The chain employs TRBV3-1 and TRBJ2-3, with D hard to call. V dropped 3 bases and J dropped 5 bases, with 6 bases sitting between them. The CDR3 runs to 12 residues. Germline V lookup: CDR1 LGHDT, CDR2 YNNKEL (reference sequence). The CDR3 spells CASSHGRDTQYF. CDR3 in DNA: TGTGCCAGCAGCCACGGGCGAGATACGCAGTATTTT.

This chain uses TRBV28 with TRBJ2-5, with 10 bases that match TRBD1. The CDR3 runs 16 residues. Germline assignment: CDR1 MDHEN and CDR2 SYDVKM. After removal of 5 bases from V and 5 bases from J, the junction contained 11 bases not matched to a gene. This chain's CDR3 is CASSLGTGVSGETQYF. CDR3 sequence (DNA): TGTGCCAGCAGTCTGGGGACAGGGGTCTCAGGGGAGACCCAGTACTTC. Together with reference TRBV28 and TRBJ2-5, the CDR3 gives the full variable domain: DVKVTQSSRYLVKRTGEKVFLECVQDMDHENMFWYRQDPGLGLRLIYFSYDVKMKEKGDIPEGYSVSREKKERFSLILESASTNQTSMYLCASSLGTGVSGETQYFGPGTRLLVL.

J is TRBJ1-2 and V is TRBV10-2; no firm D call. The CDR3 spans 13 residues. Germline V gives CDR1 WSHSY, CDR2 SAAADI. Trimming pared 0 bases from V and 4 bases from J, leaving 6 bases between. CDR3 in DNA: TGCGCCAGCAGTGAGTCTCCAACCTATGGCTACACCTTC. Its translation is CASSESPTYGYTF.

The V call is TRBV20-1, the J call TRBJ1-1; D unresolved. This CDR3 comprises 12 residues. In germline, CDR1 is DFQATT, CDR2 SNEGSKA (reference sequence). The germline V and J ends were trimmed by 8 bases and 1 base, with 11 bases remaining between them. The CDR3 coding sequence is TGCAGTCCATGGCGGCCGAACACTGAAGCTTTCTTT. Translation gives CSPWRPNTEAFF.

This clonotype was counted between two and nine times. The rearrangement uses TRBV7-2 and TRBJ2-5; either TRBD1 or TRBD2 may fit D (5 bases each). Germline assignment: CDR1 SGHTA and CDR2 FQGNSA. The V end was cut by 0 bases, the J end by 5 bases, with 13 bases between. This CDR3 region has 15 residues. The CDR3 DNA reads as TGTGCCAGCAGCTTAGCGCTACGGGACGATGAGACCCAGTACTTC. Residues: CASSLALRDDETQYF. Looking up the rest from reference TRBV7-2 and TRBJ2-5 gives the full variable domain: GAGVSQSPSNKVTEKGKDVELRCDPISGHTALYWYRQSLGQGLEFLIYFQGNSAPDKSGLPSDRFSAERTGGSVSTLTIQRTQQEDSAVYLCASSLALRDDETQYFGPGTRLLVL.

The genes are TRBV4-3 and TRBJ2-2, with D unclear. CDR3 length: 15 residues. Germline-derived CDR1 and CDR2 are LGHNA and YSLEER. V was pared by 1 base and J by 1 base, with 7 bases between. The CDR3 sequence is CASSQARWNTGELFF. CDR3 nucleotide sequence: TGCGCCAGCAGCCAAGCTAGGTGGAACACCGGGGAGCTGTTTTTT.

The J gene is TRBJ1-6, the V gene TRBV6-5; D unclear. V shed 4 bases and J shed 5 bases, with 24 bases lying between them. This CDR3 has 19 residues. The germline gives CDR1 MNHEY, CDR2 SVGAGI. CDR3 nucleotides: TGTGCCAGCAGTTCGTTGGGCCCTCGCTTTACCCCGGATAATTCACCCCTCCACTTT. As protein: CASSSLGPRFTPDNSPLHF.

This clonotype has just a few counts. The rearrangement joins TRBV7-2 to TRBJ1-2; perhaps TRBD1 as D (6 bases). The V and J ends lost 5 bases and 1 base respectively, with 14 bases between them. The length of the CDR3 is 15 residues. Germline assignment: CDR1 SGHTA and CDR2 FQGNSA. The CDR3 is CASSPTTGNNYGYTF. Here the CDR3 DNA reads TGTGCCAGCAGCCCCACCACAGGGAATAACTATGGCTACACCTTC.

A few counts support this clonotype. The V call is TRBV28, the J call TRBJ1-2; a possible D gene is TRBD1 (5 bases). This CDR3 region has 14 residues. Germline V gene sequence: CDR1 MDHEN, CDR2 SYDVKM. With 6 bases removed from V and 8 bases from J, the gap between germline ends came to 19 bases. The CDR3 is CASRAPGRLGGYTF. The CDR3 DNA is TGTGCCAGCAGGGCCCCGGGACGGTTGGGGGGCTACACCTTC.

This chain uses TRBV7-2 with TRBJ2-3; TRBD2 matches 13 bases. The length of the CDR3 is 17 residues. The germline CDR1 and CDR2 sequences are SGHTA and FQGNSA. V lost 5 bases to trimming and J lost 5 bases; unmatched junction nucleotides: 10. This CDR3 is CASSPRLAGGRRDTQYF. For the CDR3, the DNA is TGTGCCAGCAGCCCGAGACTAGCGGGGGGCAGGAGAGATACGCAGTATTTT.

This clonotype was seen ten or more times. The V gene is TRBV15, the J gene TRBJ2-5; D is possibly TRBD2 (6 bases). Trimming removed 3 bases from V and 2 bases from J, with 7 bases in between. CDR3 length equals 13 residues. Germline CDR1 is LNHNV and CDR2 is YYDKDF (reference sequence). The DNA for the CDR3 is TGTGCCACCAGCAGGGGACTTCAAGAGACCCAGTACTTC. Translation: CATSRGLQETQYF.

The sample holds a few counts of this clonotype. The chain joins TRBV4-3 to TRBJ2-3; 8 positions agree with TRBD1. Germline V gives CDR1 LGHNA, CDR2 YSLEER. The CDR3 extends over 16 amino acids. V gave up 0 bases and J gave up 4 bases; unmatched junction bases: 6. The CDR3 DNA reads as TGCGCCAGCAGCCAAGATAGTGGACAGGGATCAGATACGCAGTATTTT. Translation gives CASSQDSGQGSDTQYF.